The present entry profiles one T cell receptor beta chain with its context. What this receptor recognizes is not known. The junction and the germline gene differ at one end; a read error may be behind it. This entry comes from a study of tumor-infiltrating lymphocytes in primary liver carcinoma (TCRdb year 2017). For the study in its entirety: A handful of patients with histopathologically diagnosed primary liver carcinoma underwent surgical resection in China between November 2015 and March 2016. Of the five patients, three men and two women aged 30 to 69 years, four had hepatocellular carcinoma and one had combined HCC and intrahepatic cholangiocarcinoma. The tumors of the five patients were staged as T1-T3 N0M0, with maximum diameters ranging from roughly 4 to 10 cm. Roughly 3.65 to 7.13 million productive TCRbeta reads were obtained per sample, and no significant difference in read depth was found between tissue types. For each liver tumor, the study sampled five regions along with adjacent normal tissue and blood, and applied TCRbeta repertoire sequencing, expression microarrays and whole-exome sequencing. A total of 35 or so specimens from 5 patients underwent TCRbeta repertoire sequencing, comprising some 25 tumor regions, 5 adjacent noncancerous liver tissues and 5 peripheral blood samples. High reproducibility was observed for the technical replicate repertoires, with mean shared-clone rates around 0.89 and correlation coefficients above 0.98. What the research found in general, with its limitations: Pairs of tumor regions showed greater repertoire overlap (mean around 36%) than tumor-adjacent pairs (approximately 17%) or tumor-blood pairs (around 15%), which is consistent with antigen-driven expansion. Only the TCR beta chain was sequenced, so true repertoire diversity is likely underestimated because unpaired alpha chains were not captured. Since the samples were bulk and unsorted, there was no way to compare CD4+ and CD8+ T cell repertoires. The study included only 4 to 6 patients, and the authors note findings should be validated in a larger study. A significantly larger repertoire fraction was made up by the top 250 clones in tumors than in blood (p = 0.039).

TRIzol reagent was used to extract blood RNA from unsorted whole blood, while the DNeasy Blood & Tissue kit provided the germline DNA. At the time of sampling, the patients were treatment-naive and had chronic HBV infection. Before surgery, 4 to 5 milliliters of peripheral blood were collected into K2EDTA tubes. A constant-region primer and ProtoScript II reverse transcriptase were used to reverse-transcribe TCRbeta-specific cDNA from about 0.55 ug total RNA. Construction of the TCRbeta libraries relied on three nested rounds of multiplex PCR, following a slightly modified ARM-PCR procedure. Sample barcodes and Illumina adapters were added in a final 25-cycle PCR using Deep VentR polymerase. Amplicons of 200-500 bp were gel-purified with a QIAquick gel extraction kit before sequencing. TCRbeta amplicons were sequenced on an Illumina HiSeq 2500 with 250-bp paired-end reads. Regarding the original processing steps: Trimmomatic v0.33 was used to quality-trim the reads, and FLASH v1.2.11 was used to merge paired reads so that full CDR3 sequences could be recovered. V, D and J germline segments were assigned to the rearranged TCRbeta sequences by MiGEC v1.2.1b. Clonotype statistics, along with Shannon-Wiener diversity indices, were calculated using VDJtools v1.0.0. Except for diversity analysis, only the 250 most abundant clonotypes of each sample were used in subsequent analyses to reduce sampling bias. The raw public reads went through TCRdb reprocessing: fastp at Q25, MiXCR clone calling, in-frame beta chains kept. Each entry is one CDR3 protein sequence, shown with its most common DNA and genes. None of the V and J calls come from the authors' own analysis; TCRdb made them. The sample profile shows nearly 200,000 distinct CDR3 sequences; approximately 64% of them were found once. Roughly 6.4% of the sample is held by the ten biggest clonotypes.

Material: peripheral blood. This sequence originates from a woman aged 55-69 years with primary liver carcinoma and hepatitis B virus infection.

For the CDR3, the sequence is CASSPQRESVPQHF. The bases read TGTGCCAGCAGCCCCCAGAGAGAAAGTGTGCCCCAACATTTT. The chain links TRBV5-5 with TRBJ1-5, with no D gene named confidently. CDR1 and CDR2 are read off the germline V gene (reference sequence) as SGHKS and YYEKEE. The CDR3 starts with the cysteine, ends with the phenylalanine, and has 14 residues. Only the CDR3 DNA stays, 42 bases, in frame from base 1.